This T cell receptor beta chain was recovered during a study of cytomegalovirus exposure and HLA in healthy donors. Overall study results and limits: The classifier reportedly diagnosed cytomegalovirus status with high sensitivity and specificity.

Sequenced by immunoSEQ multiplex PCR; TCRdb stores in-frame clones only, minus some. The profile shows roughly 100,000 clones, just under 95% of them singletons. On this clone: Its antigen is not known.

The V gene lost 6 bases and the J gene lost 0 bases, with 12 bases spanning the gap. This CDR3 has 14 residues. Germline loops: CDR1 MNHEY, CDR2 SMNVEV (reference sequence). Sequenced input: PBMCs. The receptor comes from a woman younger than 35 in good health and CMV-seronegative. The chain joins TRBV27 to TRBJ2-7; no clear D gene. The CDR3: CASRPSRSSYEQYF. CDR3 nucleotides: TGTGCCAGCAGACCTTCGAGGTCCTCCTACGAGCAGTACTTC.